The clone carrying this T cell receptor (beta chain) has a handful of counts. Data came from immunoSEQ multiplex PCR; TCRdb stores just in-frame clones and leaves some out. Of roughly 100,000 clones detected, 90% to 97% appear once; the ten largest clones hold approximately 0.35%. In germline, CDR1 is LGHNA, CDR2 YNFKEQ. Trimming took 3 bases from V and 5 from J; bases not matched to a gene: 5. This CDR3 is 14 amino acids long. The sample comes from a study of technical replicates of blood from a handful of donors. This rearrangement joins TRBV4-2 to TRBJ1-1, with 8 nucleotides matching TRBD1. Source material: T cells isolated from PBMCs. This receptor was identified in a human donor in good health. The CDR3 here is CASSHAQGGTEAFF. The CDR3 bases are TGTGCCAGCAGCCATGCACAGGGGGGGACTGAAGCTTTCTTT.